One sample yielded the 32 T cell receptor beta chains listed below, sequenced in a study of identifying expanded T cells in peripheral blood. The table came from immunoSEQ multiplex PCR; TCRdb's copy has only in-frame clones and leaves some out. The sample holds under 85,000 clones, around 84% seen once. Sequenced: blood. Source of these receptors: a person aged 18 to 70 in good health.

In DNA, the CDR3 is TGCGCCAGCAGCTTACAGGGGGCTGAAGAGACCCAGTACTTC. It is translated as CASSLQGAEETQYF. The gene calls are TRBV5-1 and TRBJ2-5; 9 bases are shared with TRBD1. V lost 2 bases, J lost 3 bases, and 2 bases stayed unmatched. The CDR3 consists of 14 residues. Germline V gene lookup returns CDR1 SGHRS and CDR2 YFSETQ.

The chain joins TRBV2 to TRBJ2-3; D is undetermined. Germline CDR1 is SNHLY and CDR2 is FYNNEI. Trimming took 4 bases from V and 1 from J, leaving 12 bases between them. This CDR3 spans 15 amino acids. The CDR3 coding sequence is TGTGCCAGCAGTGTAGAAGCAGTCGGCACAGATACGCAGTATTTT. Translated: CASSVEAVGTDTQYF.

This rearrangement joins TRBV19 to TRBJ2-3; TRBD2 might be the D (7 bases). From germline, CDR1 is LNHDA and CDR2 SQIVND (reference sequence). The CDR3 runs to 15 residues. V was clipped by 6 bases and J by 0 bases, with 13 bases between them. CDR3 in amino acids: CASSPRGLSTDTQYF. In nucleotides, the CDR3 is TGTGCCAGTAGCCCGCGGGGGCTGAGCACAGATACGCAGTATTTT.

The genes are TRBV7-2 and TRBJ2-1; 8 nucleotides match TRBD2. The CDR3 is made up of 15 amino acids. Germline V gene lookup returns CDR1 SGHTA and CDR2 FQGNSA. Losses at the gene ends were 1 base for V and 4 bases for J; bases not matched to a gene: 3. CDR3 DNA sequence: TGTGCCAGCAGCTTAGGAGCGGGAGCGTACAATGAGCAGTTCTTC. This gives the protein CASSLGAGAYNEQFF.

This chain uses TRBV5-4 with TRBJ2-6, with D possibly TRBD2 on 5 matching bases. The length of the CDR3 is 15 residues. Germline loops: CDR1 SGHNT, CDR2 YYREEE (reference sequence). Trimming cost V 4 bases and J 7 bases, with 15 bases left between them. The CDR3 protein is CASSLDGSSANVLTF. The CDR3 nucleotides are TGTGCCAGCAGCCTTGACGGGTCTAGCGCCAACGTCCTGACTTTC.

The chain uses TRBV4-2 and TRBJ1-4, with a possible D match to TRBD1 (5 bases). Germline V CDR1 and CDR2: LGHNA, YNFKEQ. Trimming pared 1 base from V and 7 bases from J, leaving 13 bases between. The CDR3 covers 15 residues. CDR3 coding DNA: TGTGCCAGCAGCCAAGTCAGTCAGGGAAGTGAAAAACTGTTTTTT. It codes for CASSQVSQGSEKLFF.

This clone showed up just once. The chain uses TRBV28 and TRBJ2-2, with 8 nucleotides matching TRBD1. Trimming at V came to 5 bases and at J to 1 base, leaving 3 bases not matched to a gene. The CDR3 sequence is 15 residues long. Germline V lookup: CDR1 MDHEN, CDR2 SYDVKM. CDR3 protein: CASSGGQGNTGELFF. Here the CDR3 DNA reads TGTGCCAGCAGTGGTGGACAGGGGAACACCGGGGAGCTGTTTTTT.

The CDR3 region is CASSQDFISGNTIYF. The CDR3 DNA reads as TGCGCCAGCAGCCAAGACTTTATCTCTGGAAACACCATATATTTT. The rearrangement uses TRBV4-3 and TRBJ1-3, with D unresolved. This CDR3 has 15 amino acids. CDR1 and CDR2 from the germline V gene are LGHNA and YSLEER. Deletions cut 0 bases from V and 0 bases from J, with 6 bases between.

CDR3 nucleotide sequence: TGTGCCAGCAGCTTAATTGAAGGGCAGCGAGCTTTCTTT. Amino acids: CASSLIEGQRAFF. The chain links TRBV7-3 to TRBJ1-1; no reliable D call. Germline V lookup: CDR1 SGHTA, CDR2 FQGTGA. V was pared by 1 base and J by 10 bases, with 13 bases between. This CDR3 contains 13 residues.

This chain joins TRBV5-6 and TRBJ2-2; a weak D match, TRBD2 (6 bases). This CDR3 is 15 amino acids long. Trimming cost V 2 bases and J 3 bases, with 11 bases left between them. Looked up from germline, CDR1 is SGHDT and CDR2 is YYEEEE. The DNA of the CDR3 is TGTGCCAGCAGCTTAGCGGGTTGGGACACCGGGGAGCTGTTTTTT. It is translated as CASSLAGWDTGELFF.

The chain joins TRBV10-3 to TRBJ1-1; D perhaps matches TRBD1 (6 bases). The germline gives CDR1 ENHRY, CDR2 SYGVKD. With 4 bases removed from V and 4 bases from J, the gap between germline ends came to 31 bases. This CDR3 is built from 20 residues. The DNA of the CDR3 is TGTGCCATCAGTGGAGTTTCAATCCGGGACACCCAATCAAGGGGCACTGAAGCTTTCTTT. Its translation is CAISGVSIRDTQSRGTEAFF.

The chain joins TRBV7-2 to TRBJ1-3; D is ambiguous. The CDR3 runs to 13 residues. Trimming removed 7 bases from V and 2 bases from J, with 9 bases in between. The germline CDR1 and CDR2 sequences are SGHTA and FQGNSA. CDR3 loop: CASTPSPGNTIYF. CDR3 bases: TGTGCCAGCACCCCTTCCCCTGGAAACACCATATATTTT.

The J gene is TRBJ2-1, the V gene TRBV7-2; maybe TRBD2 (6 bases). Trimming shortened V by 4 bases and J by 4 bases, and 11 bases separated the two germline ends. The CDR3 totals 14 residues. Germline assignment: CDR1 SGHTA and CDR2 FQGNSA. CDR3 in DNA: TGTGCCAGCAGCTCGCCAGCGGGTTACAATGAGCAGTTCTTC. This translates into CASSSPAGYNEQFF.

The V and J genes are TRBV7-9 and TRBJ2-3, with D perhaps given as TRBD1 or TRBD2 (6 bases each). Trimming took 1 base from V and 5 from J, leaving 13 bases between them. Germline lookup yields CDR1 SEHNR and CDR2 FQNEAQ (reference sequence). The CDR3 covers 15 residues. CDR3 loop: CASSLGEATGDTQYF. For the CDR3, the DNA is TGTGCCAGCAGCTTAGGGGAGGCGACAGGAGATACGCAGTATTTT.

This clone has just one count. The V gene is TRBV6-5, the J gene TRBJ1-5, with D unresolved. CDR1 is MNHEY and CDR2 is SVGAGI in the germline V gene. This CDR3 is 15 amino acids long. V lost 0 bases, J lost 5 bases, and 11 bases lay in between. The CDR3 is CASSYSRDPDQPQHF. CDR3 DNA: TGTGCCAGCAGTTACTCCCGGGATCCAGATCAGCCCCAGCATTTT.

The V and J genes are TRBV19 and TRBJ2-1; 8 bases match TRBD2. This CDR3 comprises 16 residues. Germline V gene sequence: CDR1 LNHDA, CDR2 SQIVND (reference sequence). V was clipped by 3 bases and J by 2 bases; unmatched bases: 6. CDR3 sequence (DNA): TGTGCCAGTAGTATTATTGCGGGAGGCCCCTACAATGAGCAGTTCTTC. Translated: CASSIIAGGPYNEQFF.

CDR3 region: CASSSTGQGPQETQYF. CDR3 in DNA: TGTGCCAGTAGTTCAACAGGGCAGGGGCCCCAAGAGACCCAGTACTTC. The J gene is TRBJ2-5, the V gene TRBV19, with a possible D match to TRBD1 (6 bases). The V end was cut by 5 bases, the J end by 1 base, with 17 bases between. The germline V gene encodes CDR1 LNHDA and CDR2 SQIVND (reference sequence). The CDR3 is 16 residues long.

This rearrangement joins TRBV28 to TRBJ2-7; D is possibly TRBD2 (6 bases). V was trimmed by 0 bases and J by 6 bases, leaving 9 bases between them. This CDR3 is built from 13 residues. Germline-derived CDR1 and CDR2 are MDHEN and SYDVKM. In nucleotides, the CDR3 is TGTGCCAGCAGTTTATGGGACGGGGGCGAGCAGTACTTC. This codes for CASSLWDGGEQYF. The complete variable domain, with remaining parts taken from reference TRBV28 and TRBJ2-7, reads DVKVTQSSRYLVKRTGEKVFLECVQDMDHENMFWYRQDPGLGLRLIYFSYDVKMKEKGDIPEGYSVSREKKERFSLILESASTNQTSMYLCASSLWDGGEQYFGPGTRLTVT.

This chain connects TRBV7-3 to TRBJ2-7; D unclear. Trimming shortened V by 3 bases and J by 2 bases, and 2 bases separated the two germline ends. The CDR3 covers 11 residues. The germline CDR1 and CDR2 sequences are SGHTA and FQGTGA. The CDR3 region is CASSFTYEQYF. In DNA form, the CDR3 reads TGTGCCAGCAGCTTTACCTACGAGCAGTACTTC.

This clone was picked up a small number of times. The chain has TRBV27 and TRBJ2-3; 15 nucleotides agree with TRBD2. Looked up from germline, CDR1 is MNHEY and CDR2 is SMNVEV (reference sequence). This CDR3 has 17 amino acids. With 6 bases clipped from V and 7 bases from J, the junction kept 11 bases outside the gene matches. The CDR3 sequence: CASSLGLAGGPLHTQYF. The CDR3 nucleotides are TGTGCCAGCAGCCTAGGACTAGCGGGAGGGCCTTTGCATACGCAGTATTTT.

This chain connects TRBV19 to TRBJ2-1, with 10 positions matching TRBD2. V trimming: 3 bases; J trimming: 5 bases; junction bases outside the gene matches: 7. Germline V gene sequence: CDR1 LNHDA, CDR2 SQIVND (reference sequence). The CDR3 runs 16 residues. DNA for the CDR3: TGTGCCAGTAGTATGACTAGCGGGCGCCCCCACAATGAGCAGTTCTTC. It codes for CASSMTSGRPHNEQFF.

The chain recombines TRBV27 with TRBJ1-4; TRBD1 agrees at 9 bases. This CDR3 contains 14 residues. V was pared by 6 bases and J by 8 bases, with 7 bases of the junction left unmatched. Per the germline V gene, CDR1 is MNHEY and CDR2 is SMNVEV (reference sequence). The CDR3 coding sequence is TGTGCCAGCAGCCCCAGACAGGGGGGAGAAAAACTGTTTTTT. It codes for CASSPRQGGEKLFF.

This chain joins TRBV10-3 and TRBJ2-3, with 13 bases that match TRBD2. This CDR3 has 14 residues. From germline, CDR1 is ENHRY and CDR2 SYGVKD. The V segment lost 11 bases and the J segment 4 bases; nucleotides outside the gene matches: 6. CDR3 in amino acids: CACGLAGAPDTQYF. CDR3 nucleotide sequence: TGTGCCTGTGGACTAGCGGGAGCCCCAGATACGCAGTATTTT.

The gene calls are TRBV6-6 and TRBJ1-2; TRBD1 might be the D (5 bases). This CDR3 has 16 amino acids. Germline CDR1 and CDR2: MNHNY and SVGAGI (reference sequence). Deletions cut 0 bases from V and 5 bases from J, with 16 bases between. CDR3 in DNA: TGTGCCAGCAGTTACTCGACAGACGTACACGATTATGGCTACACCTTC. This gives the protein CASSYSTDVHDYGYTF.

The chain employs TRBV5-1 and TRBJ2-1; tentatively, D is TRBD2 (5 bases). Trimming left V 4 bases short and J 8 bases short, with 10 bases between. This CDR3 spans 12 amino acids. CDR1 and CDR2 (germline): SGHRS, YFSETQ. Here the CDR3 reads CASSLGGDEQFF. CDR3 coding DNA: TGCGCCAGCAGCCTTGGAGGCGATGAGCAGTTCTTC. The full variable domain, in which reference TRBV5-1 and TRBJ2-1 provide the parts outside the CDR3, is KAGVTQTPRYLIKTRGQQVTLSCSPISGHRSVSWYQQTPGQGLQFLFEYFSETQRNKGNFPGRFSGRQFSNSRSEMNVSTLELGDSALYLCASSLGGDEQFFGPGTRLTVL.

The chain recombines TRBV4-2 with TRBJ1-2; maybe TRBD1 (6 bases). Germline CDR1 LGHNA, CDR2 YNFKEQ. Trimming left V 0 bases short and J 8 bases short, with 13 bases between. This CDR3 has 14 residues. CDR3 amino acids: CASSQDETGFGYTF. Here the CDR3 DNA reads TGTGCCAGCAGCCAAGACGAGACAGGCTTCGGCTACACCTTC.

The chain carries TRBV5-8 and TRBJ2-1; 7 bases line up with TRBD2. Trimming removed 9 bases from V and 13 bases from J; junction bases left unmatched: 13. The germline V gene has CDR1 SGHTS and CDR2 YDEGEE. The CDR3 spans 12 residues. The CDR3 DNA is TGTGCCAATTGGGGGGGAGCTCTAGCCCAGTTCTTC. Amino acid sequence: CANWGGALAQFF.

This chain joins TRBV6-5 and TRBJ1-3; D call uncertain. With 6 bases removed from V and 4 bases from J, the gap between germline ends came to 7 bases. The CDR3 loop spans 12 amino acids. Germline assignment: CDR1 MNHEY and CDR2 SVGAGI. CDR3 region: CASRDGGNTIYF. The CDR3 region has the DNA TGTGCCAGCAGGGACGGAGGAAACACCATATATTTT.

The chain is built from TRBV6-6 and TRBJ2-7, with D maybe TRBD2 (5 bases). Between the trimmed V and J ends, which lost 6 bases and 9 bases, there was a span of 12 bases. This CDR3 contains 11 residues. Germline V gene lookup returns CDR1 MNHNY and CDR2 SVGAGI (reference sequence). CDR3 in amino acids: CASSPSEVQYF. The CDR3 nucleotides are TGTGCCAGCAGCCCCTCGGAGGTGCAGTACTTC.

The chain links TRBV19 to TRBJ2-2; TRBD2 matches at 9 bases. The germline V gene has CDR1 LNHDA and CDR2 SQIVND (reference sequence). The trim removed 7 bases at V and 6 bases at J, leaving 12 bases unmatched. The CDR3 has 16 amino acids. The CDR3 nucleotides read TGTGCCAGTAAAGACGGCGGGAGGGCCCTCCCCGGGGAGCTGTTTTTT. Translating gives CASKDGGRALPGELFF.

CDR3 amino acids: CSAKRGTRGDEQYF. CDR3 nucleotide sequence: TGCAGCGCCAAACGAGGCACCCGCGGAGACGAGCAGTACTTC. The genes are TRBV29-1 and TRBJ2-7; D gene unclear. This CDR3 has 14 amino acids. V was pared by 7 bases and J by 5 bases, with 21 bases between. In germline, CDR1 is SQVTM, CDR2 ANQGSEA.

CDR3 amino acids: CASSLAAGTSTEAFF. CDR3 nucleotide sequence: TGTGCCAGCAGCTTAGCGGCAGGGACTAGCACTGAAGCTTTCTTT. The rearrangement links TRBV7-2 to TRBJ1-1; a possible D gene is TRBD1 (5 bases). The CDR3 is 15 amino acids. The germline V gene has CDR1 SGHTA and CDR2 FQGNSA. With 0 bases removed from V and 4 bases from J, the gap between germline ends came to 12 bases.